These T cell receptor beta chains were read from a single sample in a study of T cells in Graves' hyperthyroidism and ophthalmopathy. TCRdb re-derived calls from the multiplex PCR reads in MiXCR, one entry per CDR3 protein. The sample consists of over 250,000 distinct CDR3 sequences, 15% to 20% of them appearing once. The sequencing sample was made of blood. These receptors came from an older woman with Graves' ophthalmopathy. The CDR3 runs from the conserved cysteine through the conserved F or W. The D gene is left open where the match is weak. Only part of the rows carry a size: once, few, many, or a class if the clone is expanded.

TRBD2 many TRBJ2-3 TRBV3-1 TGTGCCAGCAGCCTTAGCGGGAGTTGGGCAGATACGCAGTATTTT CASSLSGSWADTQYF
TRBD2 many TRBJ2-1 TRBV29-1 TGCAGCGTACAAGGGACTAGCGGGGCCGATGAGCAGTTCTTC CSVQGTSGADEQFF
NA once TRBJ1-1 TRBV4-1 TGCGCCAGCAGACAGACAGGGAACACTGAAGCTTTCTTT CASRQTGNTEAFF
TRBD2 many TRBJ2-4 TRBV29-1 TGCAGCGCCGGACTAGCGGGAGGTAACATTCAGTACTTC CSAGLAGGNIQYF
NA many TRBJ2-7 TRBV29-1 TGCAGCGTTGTTTCAGGGGCCACGACTCAATACGAGCAGTACTTC CSVVSGATTQYEQYF
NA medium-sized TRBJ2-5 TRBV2 TGTGCCAGCCGAGAAGATCCCGCGGGGGAGACCCAGTACTTC CASREDPAGETQYF
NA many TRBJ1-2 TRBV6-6 TGTGCCAGCAGTTACTCCGGGTTTTCTGACTATGGCTACACCTTC CASSYSGFSDYGYTF
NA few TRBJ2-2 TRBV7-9 TGTGCCAGCAGCCCGGCATGGCAGACCGGGGAGCTGTTTTTT CASSPAWQTGELFF
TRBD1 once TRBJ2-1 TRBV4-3 TGCGCCAGCAGCCGGCGATTGGGACAGGGTGGACATGAGCAGTTCTTC CASSRRLGQGGHEQFF
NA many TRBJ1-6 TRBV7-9 TGTGCCAGCAGTTCGACTACTACTAATTCACCCCTCCACTTT CASSSTTTNSPLHF
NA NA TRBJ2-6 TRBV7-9 TGTGCCAGCAGCTTAGCGAGGGTTGACCTGACCGGGGCCAACGTCCTGACTTTC CASSLARVDLTGANVLTF
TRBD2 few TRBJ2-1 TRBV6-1 TGTGCCAGCAGTGACCCGGGACTAGCTGCCCTCATCTTC CASSDPGLAALIF
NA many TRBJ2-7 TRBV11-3 TGTGCCAGCAGCTTAGGAGGGAATAACGAGCAGTACTTC CASSLGGNNEQYF
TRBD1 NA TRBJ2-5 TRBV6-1 TGTGCCAGCAGTTATCCAGGGGGAGAGACCCAGTACTTC CASSYPGGETQYF
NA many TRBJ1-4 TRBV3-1 TGTGCCAGCAGCTTTATAGGAGCAGACTTGGAGGAAAAACTGTTTTTT CASSFIGADLEEKLFF
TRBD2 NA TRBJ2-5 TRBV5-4 TGTGCCAGCAGCACGGGACTAGCGGGAGAAGAGACCCAGTACTTC CASSTGLAGEETQYF
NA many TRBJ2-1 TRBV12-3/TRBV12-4 TGTGCCAGCAGTCCTCCAAGGACGGGCTCCTACAATGAGCAGTTCTTC CASSPPRTGSYNEQFF
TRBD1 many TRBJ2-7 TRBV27 TGTGCCAGCAGTTTATCGATTGGTGGGACAGGGTCCTACGAGCAGTACTTC CASSLSIGGTGSYEQYF
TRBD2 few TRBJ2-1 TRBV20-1 TGCAGTGCTAGAGCGGGAGGGGCTAGCGGGGTATTCTACAATGAGCAGTTCTTC CSARAGGASGVFYNEQFF
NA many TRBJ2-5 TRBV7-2 TGTGCCAGCAGCCCCCAGGCAGGGGAAGAGACCCAGTACTTC CASSPQAGEETQYF
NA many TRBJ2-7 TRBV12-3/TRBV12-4 TGTGCCAGCAGCCCTAGCCGCTACGAGCAGTACTTC CASSPSRYEQYF
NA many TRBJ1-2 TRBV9 TGTGCCAGCAGCGTAGGTGGAGCAGACTATGGCTACACCTTC CASSVGGADYGYTF
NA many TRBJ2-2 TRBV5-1 TGCGCCAGCAGCTATTCCTTGGACGGGGAGCTGTTTTTT CASSYSLDGELFF
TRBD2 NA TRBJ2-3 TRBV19 TGTGCCAGTGCTAGCGGGGGGACTAGCACAGATACGCAGTATTTT CASASGGTSTDTQYF
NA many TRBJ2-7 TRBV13 TGTGCCAGCAGCCTGACAAGTGGGTCGGACACGCAGTACTTC CASSLTSGSDTQYF
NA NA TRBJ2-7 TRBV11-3 TGTGCCAGCAGTTTCAAGGGTTCCGGGGAGCAGTACTTC CASSFKGSGEQYF
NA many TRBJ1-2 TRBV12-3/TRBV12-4 TGTGCCAGCAGCCCTACTACAGGGCTCTATGGCTACACCTTC CASSPTTGLYGYTF
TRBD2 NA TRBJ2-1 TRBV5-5 TGTGCCAGCAGCTACCAGCGGGACCCCTACAATGAGCAGTTCTTC CASSYQRDPYNEQFF
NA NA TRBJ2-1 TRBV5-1 TGCGCCAGCAGCCCGGGACCCCTCTCCTACAATGAGCAGTTCTTC CASSPGPLSYNEQFF
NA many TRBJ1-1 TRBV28 TGTGCCAGCAGTTTTACAGCCGGTAACACTGAAGCTTTCTTT CASSFTAGNTEAFF
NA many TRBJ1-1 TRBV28 TGTGCCAGCAAGGCAACAGCTTATAACACTGAAGCTTTCTTT CASKATAYNTEAFF
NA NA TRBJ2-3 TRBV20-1 TGCAGTGCCCAGAGGGGGACCACAGATACGCAGTATTTT CSAQRGTTDTQYF
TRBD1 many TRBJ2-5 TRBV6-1 TGTGCCAGCAGCTTTATGACAGGGACCGGGGAGACCCAGTACTTC CASSFMTGTGETQYF
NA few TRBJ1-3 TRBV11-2 TGTGCCAGCAGCTTAGATCACAGTGGAAACACCATATATTTT CASSLDHSGNTIYF
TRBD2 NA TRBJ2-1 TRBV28 TGTGCCAGCAGTTTCAATGGGGTAGCGGGAGGTAACAATGAGCAGTTCTTC CASSFNGVAGGNNEQFF
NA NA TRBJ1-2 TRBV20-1 TGCAGTGCTAGAAGGGGAGCTAACTATGGCTACACCTTC CSARRGANYGYTF
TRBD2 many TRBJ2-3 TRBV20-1 TGCAGTGCGGAAGCGGGGTCTAGCACAGATACGCAGTATTTT CSAEAGSSTDTQYF
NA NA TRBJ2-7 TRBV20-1 TGCAGTGCTAGCCCCGGAGGGAGTCGGCAAACGTACGAGCAGTACTTC CSASPGGSRQTYEQYF
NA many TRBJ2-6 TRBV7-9 TGTGCCAGCAGCTTCGTTGGGGCCAACGTCCTGACTTTC CASSFVGANVLTF
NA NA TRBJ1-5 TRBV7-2 TGTGCCAGCAGCTTAGGTGGGAGCGGTCCGGGTCAGCCCCAGCATTTT CASSLGGSGPGQPQHF
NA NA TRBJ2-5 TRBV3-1 TGTGCCAGCAGCCAACCTTTGGCCTCTTGGGAGACCCAGTACTTC CASSQPLASWETQYF
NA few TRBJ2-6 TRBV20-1 TGCAGTGCCAACTTTGACCCTGGGGCCAACGTCCTGACTTTC CSANFDPGANVLTF
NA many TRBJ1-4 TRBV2 TGTGCCAGCAGTGTTCAGCGAAATGAAAAACTGTTTTTT CASSVQRNEKLFF
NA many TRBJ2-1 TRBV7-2 TGTGCCAGCAGCATGCCGGGACACAAACCCGGTAATGAGCAGTTCTTC CASSMPGHKPGNEQFF
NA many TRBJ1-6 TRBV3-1 TGTGCCAGCAGCCATCAGGGACCCCTCCACTTT CASSHQGPLHF
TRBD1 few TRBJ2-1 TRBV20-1 TGCAGTGCTAGAGACGACGACAGGGACCATGAGCAGTTCTTC CSARDDDRDHEQFF
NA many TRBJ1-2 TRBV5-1 TGCGCCAGCAGCTTGGAGTTGGCTGCAGGGGCTGTCTACACCTTC CASSLELAAGAVYTF